This TCR beta chain was sequenced for a study of T cell responses to AZD1222 COVID-19 vaccine. The germline V and J ends were trimmed by 0 bases and 3 bases, with 9 bases remaining between them. Per germline, CDR1 WNHNN and CDR2 SYGVQD (reference sequence). The CDR3 runs 14 residues. Libraries were prepared by immunoSEQ multiplex PCR; TCRdb keeps only in-frame clonotypes and omits some of them. The sample gives some 130,000 clones, about nine tenths of which show up once; about 7% is in the top ten. The material sequenced was peripheral blood, taken on day 0 of AZD1222 vaccination. The V gene is TRBV10-1, the J gene TRBJ2-7; tentatively, D is TRBD2 (6 bases). The clonotype comes from an adult in good health. This CDR3 reads CASSESGLSYEQYF. CDR3 DNA: TGCGCCAGCAGTGAGTCGGGACTGAGCTACGAGCAGTACTTC.